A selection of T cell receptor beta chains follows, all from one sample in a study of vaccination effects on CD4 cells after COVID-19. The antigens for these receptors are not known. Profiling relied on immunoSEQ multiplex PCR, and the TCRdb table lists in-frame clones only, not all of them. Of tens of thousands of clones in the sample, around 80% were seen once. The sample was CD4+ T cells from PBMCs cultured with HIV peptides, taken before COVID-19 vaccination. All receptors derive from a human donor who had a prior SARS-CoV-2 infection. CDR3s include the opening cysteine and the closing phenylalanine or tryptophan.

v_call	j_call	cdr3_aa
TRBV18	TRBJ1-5	CASSPINSQPQHF
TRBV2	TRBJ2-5	CASIQWGQETQYF
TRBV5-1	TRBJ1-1	CASSATTGAGTEAFF
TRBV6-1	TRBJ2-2	CASSGDIYRRSSNTGELFF
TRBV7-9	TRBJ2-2	CASSLGTSLYGGELFF
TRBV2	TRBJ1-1	CASSDGGTSNTEAFF
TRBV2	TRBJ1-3	CASSEQGTSGNTIYF
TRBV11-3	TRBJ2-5	CASSLGGEETQYF
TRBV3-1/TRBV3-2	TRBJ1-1	CASSQPGTGGTEAFF
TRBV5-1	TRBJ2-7	CASSLARYYEQYF
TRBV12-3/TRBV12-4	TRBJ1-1	CASSLLGGTEAFF
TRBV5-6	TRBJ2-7	CASSWTGTSYEQYF
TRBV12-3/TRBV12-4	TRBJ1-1	CASSLEGTGAFF
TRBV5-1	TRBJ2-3	CASSRYSGSLDTQYF
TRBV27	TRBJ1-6	CASSFGYNSPLHF
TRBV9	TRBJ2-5	CASSVSPKETQYF
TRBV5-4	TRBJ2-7	CASSSTGGSYEQYF
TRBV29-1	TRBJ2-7	CSARTTTGAGYEQYF
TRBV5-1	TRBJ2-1	CASSLEASGGGEQFF
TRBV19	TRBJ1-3	CASRSAGGTGNTIYF
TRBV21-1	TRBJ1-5	CASSKYRAPQHF
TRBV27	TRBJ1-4	CASSLNSNEKLFF
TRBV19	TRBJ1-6	CASKLTGYRADSPLHF
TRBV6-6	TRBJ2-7	CASSDYHSSYEQYF
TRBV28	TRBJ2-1	CASSLDPYNEQFF
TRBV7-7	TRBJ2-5	CASSLLNSQETQYF
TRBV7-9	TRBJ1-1	CASTTDSLNTEAFF
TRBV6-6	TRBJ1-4	CASSTTGTGGEKLFF
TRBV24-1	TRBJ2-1	CATSLRAGYNEQFF
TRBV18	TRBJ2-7	CASSPANSGAQLYEQYF
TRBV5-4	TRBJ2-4	CASSLNGGTGSNIQYF
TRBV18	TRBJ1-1	CASSRHPTGETEAFF
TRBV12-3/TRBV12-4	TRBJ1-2	CASSSERTGGYTF
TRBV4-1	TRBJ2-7	CASSSRTGTGGDSYEQYF
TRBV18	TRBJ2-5	CASSPRQGSKETQYF
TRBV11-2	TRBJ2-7	CASSFDIYSYEQYF
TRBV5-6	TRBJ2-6	CASSPPGSGANVLTF
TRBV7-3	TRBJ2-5	CASSFGFDETQYF
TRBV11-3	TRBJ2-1	CATTTPGATYNEQFF
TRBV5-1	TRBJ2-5	CASRTPTQETQYF
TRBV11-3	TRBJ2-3	CASSLERGSPDTQYF
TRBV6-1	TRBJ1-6	CASSGGGFSYNSPLHF
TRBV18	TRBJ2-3	CASSRGSTDTQYF
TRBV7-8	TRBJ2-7	CASSWDRGYEQYF
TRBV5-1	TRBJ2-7	CASSLDFNNYEQYF
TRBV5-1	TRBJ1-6	CASSLTGEESPLHF
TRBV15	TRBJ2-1	CATSRVVPGLRSDEQFF
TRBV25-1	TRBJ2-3	CASSAYGDTDTQYF
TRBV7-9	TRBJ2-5	CASSLAWNLRETQYF
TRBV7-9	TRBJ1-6	CASSQRSQGNSPLHF
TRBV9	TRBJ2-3	CASSVAGTTDTQYF